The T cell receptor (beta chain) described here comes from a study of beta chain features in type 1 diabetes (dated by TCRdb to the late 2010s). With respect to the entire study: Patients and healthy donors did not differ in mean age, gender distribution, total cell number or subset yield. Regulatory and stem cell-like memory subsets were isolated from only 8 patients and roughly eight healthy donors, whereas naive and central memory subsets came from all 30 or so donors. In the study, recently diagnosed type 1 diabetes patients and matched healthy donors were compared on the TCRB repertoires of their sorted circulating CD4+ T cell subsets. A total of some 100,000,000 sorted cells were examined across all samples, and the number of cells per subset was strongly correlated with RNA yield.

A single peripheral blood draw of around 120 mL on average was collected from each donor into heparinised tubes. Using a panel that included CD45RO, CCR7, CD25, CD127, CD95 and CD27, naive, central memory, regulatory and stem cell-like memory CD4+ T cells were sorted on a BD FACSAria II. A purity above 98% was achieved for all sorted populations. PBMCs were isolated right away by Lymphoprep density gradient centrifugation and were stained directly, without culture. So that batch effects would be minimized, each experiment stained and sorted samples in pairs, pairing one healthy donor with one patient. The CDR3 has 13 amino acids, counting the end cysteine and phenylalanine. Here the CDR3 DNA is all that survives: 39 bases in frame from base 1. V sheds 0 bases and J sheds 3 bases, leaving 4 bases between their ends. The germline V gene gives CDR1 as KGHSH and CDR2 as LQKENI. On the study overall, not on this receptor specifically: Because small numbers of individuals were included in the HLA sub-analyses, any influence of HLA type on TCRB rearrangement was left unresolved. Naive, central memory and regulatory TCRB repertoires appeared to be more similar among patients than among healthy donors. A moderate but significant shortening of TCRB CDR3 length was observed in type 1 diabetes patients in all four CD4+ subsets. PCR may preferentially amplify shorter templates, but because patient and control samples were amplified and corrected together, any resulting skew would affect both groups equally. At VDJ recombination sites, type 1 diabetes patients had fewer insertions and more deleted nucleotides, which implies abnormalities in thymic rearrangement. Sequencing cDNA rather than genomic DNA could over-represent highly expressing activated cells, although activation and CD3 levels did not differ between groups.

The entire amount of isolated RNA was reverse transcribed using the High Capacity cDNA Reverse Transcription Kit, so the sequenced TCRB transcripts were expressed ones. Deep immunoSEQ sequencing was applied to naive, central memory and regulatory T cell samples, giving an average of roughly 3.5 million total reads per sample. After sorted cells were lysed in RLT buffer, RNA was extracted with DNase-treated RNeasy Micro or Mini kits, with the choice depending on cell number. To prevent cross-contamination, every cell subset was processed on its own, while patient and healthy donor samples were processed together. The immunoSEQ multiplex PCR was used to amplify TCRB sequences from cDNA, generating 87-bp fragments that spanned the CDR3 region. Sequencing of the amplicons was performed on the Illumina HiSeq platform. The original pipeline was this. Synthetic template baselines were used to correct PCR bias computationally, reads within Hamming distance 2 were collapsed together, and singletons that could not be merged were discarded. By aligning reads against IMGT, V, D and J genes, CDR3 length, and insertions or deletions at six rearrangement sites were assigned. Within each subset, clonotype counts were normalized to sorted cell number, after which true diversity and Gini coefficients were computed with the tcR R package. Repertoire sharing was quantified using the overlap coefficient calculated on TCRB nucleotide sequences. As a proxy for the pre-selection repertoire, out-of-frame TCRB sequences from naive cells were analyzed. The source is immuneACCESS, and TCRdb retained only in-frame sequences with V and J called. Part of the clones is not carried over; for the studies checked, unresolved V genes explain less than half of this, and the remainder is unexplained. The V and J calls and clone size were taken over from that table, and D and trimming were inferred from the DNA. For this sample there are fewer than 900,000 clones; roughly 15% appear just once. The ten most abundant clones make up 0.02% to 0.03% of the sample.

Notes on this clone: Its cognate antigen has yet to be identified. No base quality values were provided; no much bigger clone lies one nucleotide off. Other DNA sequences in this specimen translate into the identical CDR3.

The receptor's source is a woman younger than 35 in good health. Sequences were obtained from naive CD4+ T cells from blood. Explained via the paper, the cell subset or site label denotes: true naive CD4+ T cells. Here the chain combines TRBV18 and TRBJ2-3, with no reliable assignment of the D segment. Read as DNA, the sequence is TGTGCCAGCTCACCACCGGGGACAGATACGCAGTATTTT. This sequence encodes CASSPPGTDTQYF.